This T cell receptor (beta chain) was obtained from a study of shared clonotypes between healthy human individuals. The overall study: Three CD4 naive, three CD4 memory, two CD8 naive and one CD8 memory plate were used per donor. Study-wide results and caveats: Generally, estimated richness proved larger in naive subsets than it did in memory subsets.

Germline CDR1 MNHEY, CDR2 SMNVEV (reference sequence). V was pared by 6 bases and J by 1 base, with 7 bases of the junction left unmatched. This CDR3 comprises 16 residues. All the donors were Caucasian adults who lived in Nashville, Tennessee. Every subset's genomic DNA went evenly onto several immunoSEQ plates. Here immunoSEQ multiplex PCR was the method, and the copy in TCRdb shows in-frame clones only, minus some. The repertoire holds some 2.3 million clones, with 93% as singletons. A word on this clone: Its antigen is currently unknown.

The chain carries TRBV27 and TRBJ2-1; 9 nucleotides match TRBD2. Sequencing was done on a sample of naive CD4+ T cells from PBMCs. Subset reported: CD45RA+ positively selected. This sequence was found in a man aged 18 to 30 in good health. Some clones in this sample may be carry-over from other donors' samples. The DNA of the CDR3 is TGTGCCAGCAGCCCGATAGCGGGAGCGTCCTACAATGAGCAGTTCTTC. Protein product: CASSPIAGASYNEQFF.